These T cell receptor beta chains were read from a single sample in a study of blood T cell repertoires in COVID-19. Data came from immunoSEQ multiplex PCR; TCRdb stores just in-frame clones and leaves some out. The sample consists of more than 85,000 clones, nearly 90% of them appearing once. Material: peripheral blood. All receptors derive from a human donor in a cohort sampled during active COVID-19. Each CDR3 is given with its conserved first and last residue. The order of the fields is D gene, V gene, J gene, CDR3 DNA, CDR3 protein. D genes are given only for firm matches.

NA	TRBV18	TRBJ1-1	TGTGCCAGCGTGCCGGGACATAGGAACACTGAAGCTTTCTTT	CASVPGHRNTEAFF
NA	TRBV7-9	TRBJ1-2	TGTGCCAGCGGGGCGGTTGGATGGAACTATGGCTACACCTTC	CASGAVGWNYGYTF
NA	TRBV27	TRBJ1-1	TGTGCCAGCAGTCCCCGGGGGGGCGGCGGCACTGAAGCTTTCTTT	CASSPRGGGGTEAFF
NA	TRBV5-5	TRBJ1-3	TGTGCCAGCAGCTTAAGGGGGTGGGGTGCGGACACCATATATTTT	CASSLRGWGADTIYF
NA	TRBV4-2	TRBJ1-4	TGTGCCAGCAGCCTCGGACAGCTTAATGAAAAACTGTTTTTT	CASSLGQLNEKLFF
NA	TRBV2	TRBJ2-7	TGTGCCAGTCGCGGGACAGTTTATTACGAGCAGTACTTC	CASRGTVYYEQYF
NA	TRBV7-6	TRBJ2-3	TGTGCCAGCAGCTTCGGTAGAAGTACAGATACGCAGTATTTT	CASSFGRSTDTQYF
NA	TRBV7-9	TRBJ1-3	TGTGCCAGCAGCTTAGGTTTGGGGGGGACCCTCTCTGGAAACACCATATATTTT	CASSLGLGGTLSGNTIYF
NA	TRBV19	TRBJ1-3	TGTGCCAGTACCAACACAGGGTACAGGTCTGGAAACACCATATATTTT	CASTNTGYRSGNTIYF
TRBD2	TRBV27	TRBJ2-4	TGTGCCAGCAGTTTCGCCGGGACTACCAAAAACATTCAGTACTTC	CASSFAGTTKNIQYF
NA	TRBV6-6	TRBJ1-4	TGTGCCAGCAGTTTAGGAGGAACAGTCGGTGGTGAAAAACTGTTTTTT	CASSLGGTVGGEKLFF
NA	TRBV14	TRBJ1-5	TGTGCCAGCAGCCCCCCTGTGGGCAGGGCCCATCAGCCCCAGCATTTT	CASSPPVGRAHQPQHF
TRBD1	TRBV7-6	TRBJ1-3	TGTGCCAGCAGCTTAGACGACAGGGGGCTTTCTGGAAACACCATATATTTT	CASSLDDRGLSGNTIYF
NA	TRBV18	TRBJ2-2	TGTGCCAGCTCACCACGAAATGCGGGGTCCGGGGAGCTGTTTTTT	CASSPRNAGSGELFF
NA	TRBV10-3	TRBJ2-7	TGTGCCATCAGTGAGGCTGCCGGTTACTACGAGCAGTACTTC	CAISEAAGYYEQYF
TRBD2	TRBV27	TRBJ2-3	TGTGCCAGCAGTTTATCGGGGGGACTAGCGTCACCATCCACAGATACGCAGTATTTT	CASSLSGGLASPSTDTQYF